The 20 T cell receptor beta chains reported below all come from one sample, sequenced in a study of blood T cell repertoires in COVID-19 (dated by TCRdb to 2019 to 2021). The method behind the library was the immunoSEQ multiplex PCR assay. The clones in this table, taken by TCRdb from immuneACCESS, are in-frame only. Not every clone is retained; where verified, under half of the shortfall comes from an unresolved V gene, and the cause of the rest is unknown. The sample table contains 90,000 to 100,000 clones; only one count was recorded for 87% of them. The ten biggest clones cover approximately 20% of the sample. Sequences were obtained from peripheral blood. These receptors came from a woman aged 55-69 years with COVID-19, enrolled during active disease.

The J gene is TRBJ1-4, the V gene TRBV18; TRBD1 aligns across 7 bases. Germline assignment: CDR1 KGHSH and CDR2 LQKENI. V lost 4 bases, J lost 4 bases, and 6 bases stayed unmatched. The CDR3 sequence is 15 residues long. The CDR3 DNA follows: TGTGCCAGCTCACAACAGGGGACGGATAATGAAAAACTGTTTTTT. This gives the protein CASSQQGTDNEKLFF.

The rearrangement uses TRBV2 and TRBJ1-5; 8 bases agree with TRBD1. The J segment lost 0 bases and the V segment lost 7 bases, leaving 5 bases of the junction unmatched. Per germline, CDR1 SNHLY and CDR2 FYNNEI. The CDR3 extends over 15 amino acids. The chain's CDR3 is CASTGQGDSNQPQHF. CDR3 DNA: TGTGCCAGCACCGGACAGGGCGATAGCAATCAGCCCCAGCATTTT.

This clone appeared a single time. The chain uses TRBV11-3 and TRBJ2-5; perhaps TRBD1 as D (6 bases). There are 13 residues in the CDR3. Looked up from germline, CDR1 is SGHNT and CDR2 is YENEEA. The V end lost 1 base, the J end lost 5 bases, and 8 bases lay between the germline ends. The CDR3 spells CASSLGGLETQYF. CDR3 DNA sequence: TGTGCCAGCAGCTTAGGGGGGCTTGAGACCCAGTACTTC.

The genes are TRBV7-2 and TRBJ1-2; possibly TRBD1 for D (6 bases). Germline lookup yields CDR1 SGHTA and CDR2 FQGNSA. This CDR3 spans 14 amino acids. V lost 5 bases and J 2 bases, leaving 12 bases between the germline ends. CDR3 sequence: CASSPGQINYGYTF. CDR3 nucleotides: TGTGCCAGCAGCCCAGGACAGATAAACTATGGCTACACCTTC.

This clone has only a few counts. J is TRBJ1-5 and V is TRBV19, with TRBD1 identical over 12 bases. In germline, CDR1 is LNHDA, CDR2 SQIVND (reference sequence). The CDR3 has 16 residues. J was trimmed by 5 bases and V by 3 bases; bases with no gene match: 5. The CDR3 nucleotides read TGTGCCAGTAGTATGGGGACAGGGGGCGTTTATCAGCCCCAGCATTTT. Its translation: CASSMGTGGVYQPQHF.

V and J are TRBV4-3 and TRBJ1-2; D is ambiguous. The CDR3 loop spans 13 amino acids. Germline V CDR1 and CDR2: LGHNA, YSLEER. V shed 0 bases and J shed 4 bases, with 6 bases lying between them. The CDR3 here is CASSQDEGYGYTF. CDR3 DNA: TGCGCCAGCAGCCAAGATGAGGGCTATGGCTACACCTTC.

The chain links TRBV4-1 to TRBJ1-4, with 9 bases that match TRBD1. V was clipped by 4 bases and J by 7 bases; unmatched bases: 7. Germline V lookup: CDR1 MGHRA, CDR2 YSYEKL. The CDR3 has 15 residues. The CDR3 coding sequence is TGCGCCAGCAGCCTCCACGGACAGGGGAGTGAAAAACTGTTTTTT. It codes for CASSLHGQGSEKLFF.

The rearrangement uses TRBV28 and TRBJ2-2, with D possibly TRBD1 on 5 matching bases. In germline, CDR1 is MDHEN, CDR2 SYDVKM. The CDR3 has 15 amino acids. Trimming cost V 7 bases and J 5 bases, with 17 bases left between them. In DNA, the CDR3 is TGTGCCAGCACCTTAGGGCAGGGAAGTACCGGGGAGCTGTTTTTT. Translated, it gives CASTLGQGSTGELFF.

The chain is built from TRBV7-9 and TRBJ2-3, with D possibly matching TRBD2 (5 bases). The CDR3 totals 17 residues. CDR1 is SEHNR and CDR2 is FQNEAQ in the germline V gene (reference sequence). V dropped 0 bases and J dropped 1 base, with 14 bases sitting between them. The CDR3, as DNA: TGTGCCAGCAGCTTAGCTGTGAGCCGGGGTGGCACAGATACGCAGTATTTT. Its protein is CASSLAVSRGGTDTQYF.

V and J are TRBV2 and TRBJ2-2, with TRBD2 as a possible D gene (5 bases). Between the trimmed V and J ends, which lost 3 bases and 7 bases, there was a span of 15 bases. The CDR3 is made up of 15 amino acids. Germline-derived CDR1 and CDR2 are SNHLY and FYNNEI. In nucleotides, the CDR3 is TGTGCCAGCAGTGAGCTGGGTCGGGGTGTCGGGGAGCTGTTTTTT. This translates into CASSELGRGVGELFF.

This chain joins TRBV25-1 and TRBJ2-3; D perhaps matches TRBD2 (5 bases). This CDR3 comprises 17 residues. V was trimmed by 3 bases and J by 1 base, leaving 17 bases between them. The germline gives CDR1 MGHDK, CDR2 SYGVNS. The CDR3 coding sequence is TGTGCCAGCAGTGACCAGGTGGGCGGGTATGGCACAGATACGCAGTATTTT. Translated, it gives CASSDQVGGYGTDTQYF.

The rearrangement uses TRBV7-2 and TRBJ2-3; 7 bases map to TRBD1. This CDR3 spans 17 amino acids. Germline CDR1 SGHTA, CDR2 FQGNSA. J lost 4 bases, V lost 5 bases, and 15 bases had no gene match. CDR3 coding DNA: TGTGCCAGCAGCAGACGGCCGGCGACAGGGTGGTCAGATACGCAGTATTTT. It translates to CASSRRPATGWSDTQYF.

This sequence joins TRBV5-5 and TRBJ1-1; 10 bases match TRBD1. V was clipped by 4 bases and J by 1 base; unmatched bases: 4. This CDR3 comprises 15 residues. Germline V CDR1 and CDR2: SGHKS, YYEKEE (reference sequence). The CDR3: CASSPGQGRNTEAFF. CDR3 DNA sequence: TGTGCCAGCAGCCCGGGACAGGGGAGGAACACTGAAGCTTTCTTT.

The chain couples TRBV29-1 to TRBJ2-7; weak D call: TRBD1 (5 bases). The CDR3 length is 11 residues. Germline-derived CDR1 and CDR2 are SQVTM and ANQGSEA. V lost 7 bases, J lost 2 bases, and 9 bases lay in between. As DNA, the CDR3 is TGCAGCGCACAGGATCCCTACGAGCAGTACTTC. Encoded protein: CSAQDPYEQYF.

This clone was seen only once. This sequence joins TRBV3-1 (or the pseudogene TRBV3-2) and TRBJ1-2; D may be TRBD1 (5 bases). Germline V gene lookup returns CDR1 LGHDT and CDR2 YNNKEL (reference sequence). Trimming stripped 5 bases from V and 10 bases from J, with 14 bases between. The length of the CDR3 is 12 residues. The CDR3 DNA follows: TGTGCCAGCAGCGAAGCAGACAGCGCCTACACCTTC. Encoded protein: CASSEADSAYTF.

The rearrangement joins TRBV28 to TRBJ1-4; TRBD1 matches at 10 bases. V lost 6 bases to trimming and J lost 8 bases; unmatched junction nucleotides: 9. This CDR3 spans 15 amino acids. CDR1 is MDHEN, CDR2 SYDVKM, per germline. Here the CDR3 reads CASSSGGTGDEKLFF. The CDR3 nucleotides read TGTGCCAGCAGCTCGGGCGGGACAGGGGACGAAAAACTGTTTTTT.

This chain uses TRBV19 with TRBJ1-2, with 9 bases identical to TRBD1. Germline values: CDR1 LNHDA, CDR2 SQIVND (reference sequence). Losses at the gene ends were 10 bases for V and 4 bases for J; bases not matched to a gene: 1. This CDR3 region has 11 residues. The CDR3 reads CATTGGYGYTF. The CDR3 DNA is TGTGCCACGACAGGGGGCTATGGCTACACCTTC.

The gene calls are TRBV18 and TRBJ2-3, with TRBD2 as a possible D gene (5 bases). Germline CDR1 reads KGHSH; CDR2 reads LQKENI. This CDR3 region has 14 residues. Trimming stripped 3 bases from V and 4 bases from J, with 11 bases between. The CDR3 reads CASSPERSADTQYF. CDR3 DNA: TGTGCCAGCTCACCGGAGCGGAGCGCAGATACGCAGTATTTT.

This chain links TRBV12-3 or TRBV12-4 with TRBJ2-7; D might be TRBD2 (6 bases). V gave up 5 bases and J gave up 2 bases, with 10 bases separating them. The CDR3 is made up of 13 amino acids. The CDR3 region is CASSRGWAYEQYF. The CDR3 DNA follows: TGTGCCAGCAGTCGGGGGTGGGCCTACGAGCAGTACTTC.

The V call is TRBV13, the J call TRBJ2-1; the D is unclear. CDR3 size: 12 residues. CDR1 and CDR2 from the germline V gene are PRHDT and FYEKMQ (reference sequence). Trimming left V 3 bases short and J 7 bases short, with 7 bases between. The CDR3 protein is CASSFSLNEQFF. The CDR3 nucleotides are TGTGCCAGCAGCTTCTCCTTGAATGAGCAGTTCTTC.